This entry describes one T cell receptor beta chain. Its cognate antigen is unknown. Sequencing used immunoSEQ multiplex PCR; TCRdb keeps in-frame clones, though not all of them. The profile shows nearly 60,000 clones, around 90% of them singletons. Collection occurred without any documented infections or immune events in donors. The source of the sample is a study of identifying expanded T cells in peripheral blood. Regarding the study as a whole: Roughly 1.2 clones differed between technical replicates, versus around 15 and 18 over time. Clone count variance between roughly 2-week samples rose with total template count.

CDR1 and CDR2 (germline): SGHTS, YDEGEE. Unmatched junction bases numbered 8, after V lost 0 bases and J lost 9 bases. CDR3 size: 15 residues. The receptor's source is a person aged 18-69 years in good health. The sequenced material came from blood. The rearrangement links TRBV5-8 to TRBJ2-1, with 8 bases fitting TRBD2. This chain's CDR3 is CASSLGAGARAEQFF. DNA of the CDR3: TGTGCCAGCAGCTTGGGAGCGGGGGCGAGGGCTGAGCAGTTCTTC.